Shown below are 22 T cell receptor beta chains from a single sample sequenced in a study of Graves' ophthalmopathy and Graves' hyperthyroidism. The authors amplified TCR beta CDR3 regions from RNA transcripts. RT-PCR with HTBI primers came first, then second-round multiplex PCR. TCRdb reprocessed the multiplex PCR reads with MiXCR, giving one entry per CDR3 protein. The sample has approximately 1.2 million distinct CDR3 sequences, roughly two fifths seen once; the top ten hold roughly 10%. Sequencing was carried out using peripheral blood or thyroid tissue (not recorded which). The receptors here all came from an adult man with Graves' hyperthyroidism.

This clonotype was recorded many times. The chain carries TRBV29-1 and TRBJ1-2; D is unclear. CDR1 and CDR2 (germline): SQVTM, ANQGSEA. With 2 bases removed from V and 4 bases from J, the gap between germline ends came to 17 bases. This CDR3 has 15 residues. The DNA of the CDR3 is TGCAGCGTTGAATGCGATGGTCGGGCCGGCTATGGCTACACCTTC. Translation: CSVECDGRAGYGYTF.

A note on this clonotype: The germline gene is not matched at one end of the junction; a read error may be the cause. The chain joins TRBV2 to TRBJ2-5; the D gene is possibly TRBD1 (7 bases). CDR3 length: 14 residues. Germline values: CDR1 SNHLY, CDR2 FYNNEI. CDR3 residues: CASRGGTAQEAQYF. CDR3 DNA sequence: TGTGCCAGCAGGGGCGGGACAGCCCAAGAGGCCCAGTACTTC.

The chain joins TRBV4-3 to TRBJ1-1, with TRBD1 identical over 9 bases. CDR1 is LGHNA, CDR2 YSLEER, per germline. V gave up 5 bases and J gave up 5 bases; unmatched junction bases: 12. CDR3 length: 16 amino acids. CDR3 amino acids: CASSYTGGAAGTEAFF. The CDR3 DNA reads as TGCGCCAGCAGCTATACAGGGGGCGCCGCTGGGACTGAAGCTTTCTTT.

This clonotype came up many times. The CDR3 DNA reads TGTGCCACAGGGCAATCCGAGCAGTACTTC. It codes for CATGQSEQYF. V is TRBV9 and J is TRBJ2-7, with D perhaps TRBD1 (5 bases). Germline CDR1 SGDLS, CDR2 YYNGEE. V was pared by 9 bases and J by 6 bases, with 10 bases between. CDR3 size: 10 residues.

This clonotype was seen at least ten times. The rearrangement joins TRBV4-2 to TRBJ2-5; D remains ambiguous. The CDR3 is 14 residues long. CDR1 and CDR2 (germline): LGHNA, YNFKEQ. Trimming removed 0 bases at V and 0 bases at J, with 5 bases between. The CDR3: CASSQDVNQETQYF. The DNA for the CDR3 is TGTGCCAGCAGCCAAGACGTGAACCAAGAGACCCAGTACTTC.

This clonotype was recorded at least ten times. This chain connects TRBV3-1 to TRBJ1-2, with 10 bases matching TRBD1. The CDR3 length is 14 residues. The trim removed 0 bases at V and 7 bases at J, leaving 2 bases unmatched. Germline CDR1 reads LGHDT; CDR2 reads YNNKEL (reference sequence). The CDR3 loop reads CASSQDRTGGGYTF. The CDR3 DNA reads TGTGCCAGCAGCCAAGATCGGACAGGGGGTGGCTACACCTTC.

For this clonotype: A much larger clone differs from this one at a single base, so this may be a read error. CDR3 residues: CAKKQTGAYEQYF. As DNA, the CDR3 is TGTGCAAAGAAACAGACGGGCGCCTACGAGCAGTACTTC. The rearrangement uses TRBV9 and TRBJ2-7, with unresolved D. CDR3 length: 13 amino acids. CDR1 is SGDLS, CDR2 YYNGEE, per germline.

This chain joins TRBV7-9 and TRBJ1-1; D ambiguous. V lost 7 bases, J lost 0 bases, and 21 bases lay in between. The germline CDR1 and CDR2 sequences are SEHNR and FQNEAQ (reference sequence). The CDR3 runs to 17 residues. In nucleotides, the CDR3 is TGTGCCAGCATCCCCCCTTCGGGCTTCTACATGAACACTGAAGCTTTCTTT. This translates into CASIPPSGFYMNTEAFF.

The gene calls are TRBV2 and TRBJ1-5, with TRBD1 matching 10 bases. Germline V lookup: CDR1 SNHLY, CDR2 FYNNEI. After removal of 1 base from V and 6 bases from J, the junction contained 12 bases not matched to a gene. The CDR3 loop spans 18 amino acids. CDR3 residues: CASSEVRTGGGGGQPQHF. DNA for the CDR3: TGTGCCAGCAGTGAAGTAAGGACAGGGGGAGGAGGTGGTCAGCCCCAGCATTTT.

There are many counts of this clonotype. This chain uses TRBV7-6 with TRBJ2-7, with 7 nucleotides matching TRBD1. Germline CDR1 is SGHVS and CDR2 is FNYEAQ. This CDR3 region has 15 residues. V lost 4 bases and J lost 5; bases outside the gene matches: 11. The CDR3 protein is CASSSRQGLGDEQYF. CDR3 bases: TGTGCCAGCAGCTCCCGACAGGGCCTGGGGGACGAGCAGTACTTC.

This clonotype was picked up one time. With a much larger clone just one base away, this may be a read error. The DNA for the CDR3 is TGTGCCAGCAGCGTAGCCTCCTCCAATAATTCACCCCCCCACTTT. Translating gives CASSVASSNNSPPHF. V usage is TRBV9 and J usage is TRBJ1-6, with D unclear. Germline assignment: CDR1 SGDLS and CDR2 YYNGEE. The CDR3 spans 15 residues.

This clonotype was counted many times. This chain connects TRBV7-9 to TRBJ2-7; the match to TRBD2 covers 7 bases. Germline V CDR1 and CDR2: SEHNR, FQNEAQ (reference sequence). CDR3 size: 13 residues. The J segment lost 4 bases and the V segment lost 6 bases, leaving 6 bases of the junction unmatched. The CDR3 DNA reads as TGTGCCAGCAGAGCTAGCGGACCATACGAGCAGTACTTC. It is translated as CASRASGPYEQYF. Full variable domain (missing parts from reference TRBV7-9 and TRBJ2-7): DTGVSQNPRHKITKRGQNVTFRCDPISEHNRLYWYRQTLGQGPEFLTYFQNEAQLEKSRLLSDRFSAERPKGSFSTLEIQRTEQGDSAMYLCASRASGPYEQYFGPGTRLTVT.

The chain combines TRBV5-5 with TRBJ1-3; 9 bases are a match to TRBD1. Germline V CDR1 and CDR2: SGHKS, YYEKEE (reference sequence). V was pared by 3 bases and J by 0 bases, with 13 bases of the junction left unmatched. There are 19 residues in the CDR3. The CDR3, as DNA: TGTGCCAGCAGCTCTTCCGGGACAGGGTACTTTTTCTCTGGAAACACCATATATTTT. It is translated as CASSSSGTGYFFSGNTIYF.

This clonotype was recorded a few times. A read error may produce the germline difference seen at one junction end. J is TRBJ1-3 and V is TRBV7-2, with D uncertain. The CDR3 extends over 14 amino acids. Per germline, CDR1 SGHTA and CDR2 FQGNSA. CDR3 residues: CASSLNPAGNTIYF. The CDR3 DNA follows: TGTGCCAGCAGCTTAAACCCCGCTGGGAACACCATATATTTT.

The chain carries TRBV7-2 and TRBJ1-2; a weak D match, TRBD1 (5 bases). V was clipped by 1 base and J by 7 bases, with 16 bases between them. The CDR3 is 15 residues long. Germline CDR1 reads SGHTA; CDR2 reads FQGNSA. The chain's CDR3 is CASSLGARVISGYTF. CDR3 nucleotide sequence: TGTGCCAGCAGCTTAGGCGCCAGGGTGATCTCTGGCTACACCTTC.

Regarding this clonotype: A single base separates this from a much larger clone, so it may be a read error. The chain is built from TRBV5-1 and TRBJ1-2, with 8 bases identical to TRBD1. The CDR3 sequence is 13 residues long. Germline CDR1 and CDR2: SGHRS and YFSETQ. Written as DNA, the CDR3 is TGCGCCAGCGGCTTGGACAGGGATAATGGCTACACCTTC. Encoded protein: CASGLDRDNGYTF.

Remarks on this clonotype: A much larger clone differs from this one at a single base, so this may be a read error. The rearrangement joins TRBV11-1 to TRBJ2-7, with a tentative D call TRBD1 (5 bases). V gave up 5 bases and J gave up 3 bases, with 11 bases separating them. CDR3 length: 13 residues. The germline V gene encodes CDR1 SGHAT and CDR2 FQDESV (reference sequence). Here the CDR3 DNA reads TGTGCCAGCAGCAATGTACAGGTCTACGAGCAGTACTTC. As protein: CASSNVQVYEQYF.

This clonotype was seen more than once but under ten times. The rearrangement joins TRBV11-2 to TRBJ1-6; possible D gene TRBD1, 5 bases. This CDR3 is built from 15 residues. The V end was cut by 4 bases, the J end by 7 bases, with 14 bases between. CDR1 SGHAT and CDR2 FQNNGV come from the germline V gene. CDR3 region: CASSSNPGQNSPLHF. In DNA, the CDR3 is TGTGCCAGCAGCTCCAACCCAGGGCAAAATTCACCCCTCCACTTT.

In this sample, this clonotype turned up many times. V usage is TRBV7-2 and J usage is TRBJ2-7; D ambiguous. The CDR3 sequence is 14 residues long. Germline CDR1 and CDR2: SGHTA and FQGNSA. The ends were cut back, 8 bases at V and 4 bases at J, with 18 bases in the middle. CDR3 amino acids: CASASLRSGYEQYF. In DNA, the CDR3 is TGTGCCAGCGCCTCATTACGATCAGGTTACGAGCAGTACTTC. The full variable domain, with the rest looked up from reference TRBV7-2 and TRBJ2-7, is GAGVSQSPSNKVTEKGKDVELRCDPISGHTALYWYRQSLGQGLEFLIYFQGNSAPDKSGLPSDRFSAERTGGSVSTLTIQRTQQEDSAVYLCASASLRSGYEQYFGPGTRLTVT.

The sample holds a few counts of this clonotype. This chain links TRBV6-5 with TRBJ2-2, with no clear D. V lost 4 bases and J lost 4, with 7 bases in between. CDR1 is MNHEY, CDR2 SVGAGI, per germline. This CDR3 comprises 13 residues. The CDR3 loop is CASSCLSTGELFF. CDR3 bases: TGTGCCAGCAGTTGCCTGAGCACCGGGGAGCTGTTTTTT.

Ten or more counts support this clonotype. The chain recombines TRBV6-2 or TRBV6-3 with TRBJ1-5; D is ambiguous. The germline V and J ends were trimmed by 5 bases and 6 bases, with 8 bases remaining between them. The CDR3 length is 12 residues. Looked up from germline, CDR1 is MNHEY and CDR2 is SVGEGT. CDR3 DNA: TGTGCCAGCAGTCCACAGCGTCAGCCCCAGCATTTT. It encodes CASSPQRQPQHF.

This clonotype came up many times. In DNA, the CDR3 is TGCAGCGTTATTCTTGCAGGGAAGGATGGGACCCAGTACTTC. Residues: CSVILAGKDGTQYF. V and J are TRBV29-1 and TRBJ2-5; TRBD1 might be the D (5 bases). Trimming removed 5 bases at V and 7 bases at J, with 20 bases between. Germline CDR1 reads SQVTM; CDR2 reads ANQGSEA. This CDR3 is 14 amino acids long.